This T cell receptor (beta chain) was captured by sequencing in a study of T cell changes during pregnancy in multiple sclerosis. The V end lost 6 bases, the J end lost 7 bases, and 19 bases lay between the germline ends. Germline CDR1 SEHNR, CDR2 FQNEAQ (reference sequence). CDR3 length equals 15 residues. Assay used: immunoSEQ multiplex PCR; TCRdb lists only in-frame clones, some missing. The table records 61,000 or so clones, around 93% of them present only once. This clonotype was obtained from a female donor with multiple sclerosis, enrolled in a pregnancy study. J is TRBJ1-3 and V is TRBV7-9; D gene ambiguous. This sample comprised CD4+ T cells from peripheral blood mononuclear cells, obtained before pregnancy. CDR3 sequence reads: CASSSAASRVNTIYF. The CDR3 DNA follows: TGTGCCAGCAGTTCTGCGGCGAGTCGTGTCAACACCATATATTTT. Full variable domain (outside the CDR3, taken from reference TRBV7-9 and TRBJ1-3): DTGVSQNPRHKITKRGQNVTFRCDPISEHNRLYWYRQTLGQGPEFLTYFQNEAQLEKSRLLSDRFSAERPKGSFSTLEIQRTEQGDSAMYLCASSSAASRVNTIYFGEGSWLTVV.